The 13 T cell receptor beta chains presented below share a single source sample, sequenced in a study of blood T cell repertoires in COVID-19. Sequenced by immunoSEQ multiplex PCR; TCRdb stores in-frame clones only, minus some. Of about 410,000 clones listed, 70% to 90% are singletons. Sequencing input: peripheral blood. These receptors were collected from a woman in her thirties or forties with COVID-19, enrolled during active disease.

This clone appeared once. The V gene is TRBV10-3, the J gene TRBJ2-6; no clear D. Germline CDR1 and CDR2: ENHRY and SYGVKD. Trimming stripped 4 bases from V and 2 bases from J, with 3 bases between. The CDR3 extends over 13 amino acids. The CDR3 sequence is CAISGPGANVLTF. The CDR3 DNA reads as TGTGCCATCAGTGGGCCTGGGGCCAACGTCCTGACTTTC.

This chain uses TRBV24-1 with TRBJ1-2; D remains ambiguous. Trimming pared 3 bases from V and 0 bases from J, leaving 13 bases between. The CDR3 sequence is 16 residues long. Germline V gene lookup returns CDR1 KGHDR and CDR2 SFDVKD. The CDR3 sequence is CATSDPSATTNYGYTF. The CDR3 DNA is TGTGCCACCAGTGATCCGTCTGCTACTACTAACTATGGCTACACCTTC.

The chain recombines TRBV11-1 with TRBJ2-3; 8 nucleotides line up with TRBD1. With V trimmed by 0 bases and J by 1 base, 12 bases remained unmatched. Germline V lookup: CDR1 SGHAT, CDR2 FQDESV (reference sequence). CDR3 size: 19 residues. The CDR3 here is CASSLAPLGWGQGTDTQYF. The DNA for the CDR3 is TGTGCCAGCAGCTTAGCGCCCCTGGGTTGGGGACAGGGCACAGATACGCAGTATTTT.

V is TRBV11-3 and J is TRBJ2-5, with D perhaps TRBD1 (6 bases). This CDR3 comprises 13 residues. Germline V CDR1 and CDR2: SGHNT, YENEEA. Trimming cost V 2 bases and J 3 bases, with 7 bases left between them. CDR3 sequence: CASSLRQEETQYF. CDR3 sequence (DNA): TGTGCCAGCAGCTTACGACAGGAAGAGACCCAGTACTTC.

The J gene is TRBJ2-7, the V gene TRBV4-3, with D possibly TRBD2 on 5 matching bases. This CDR3 comprises 16 residues. Trimming shortened V by 0 bases and J by 1 base, and 13 bases separated the two germline ends. CDR1 and CDR2 (germline): LGHNA, YSLEER. CDR3 region: CASSQDTGRGSYEQYF. CDR3 nucleotide sequence: TGCGCCAGCAGCCAAGATACGGGCAGAGGGTCCTACGAGCAGTACTTC.

The gene calls are TRBV15 and TRBJ1-2; D ambiguous. Germline values: CDR1 LNHNV, CDR2 YYDKDF (reference sequence). The CDR3 extends over 13 amino acids. V was trimmed by 0 bases and J by 4 bases, leaving 6 bases between them. This CDR3 reads CATSRERSYGYTF. In DNA, the CDR3 is TGTGCCACCAGCAGAGAACGGAGCTATGGCTACACCTTC.

The chain has TRBV7-8 and TRBJ2-6; 14 bases map to TRBD2. Germline V gives CDR1 SGHVS, CDR2 FQNEAQ. CDR3 length: 21 residues. V was clipped by 5 bases and J by 0 bases; unmatched bases: 12. In DNA, the CDR3 is TGTGCCAGCAGCAGGAAGACTAGCGGGAGGGGAGGGAGCTCTGGGGCCAACGTCCTGACTTTC. Amino acid sequence: CASSRKTSGRGGSSGANVLTF.

This clone was counted a single time. J is TRBJ1-1 and V is TRBV3-1 (or the pseudogene TRBV3-2); no reliable D call. Trimming removed 3 bases from V and 5 bases from J, with 13 bases in between. Per germline, CDR1 LGHDT and CDR2 YNNKEL (reference sequence). The CDR3 is made up of 14 amino acids. CDR3 sequence: CASSHGGLETEAFF. Written as DNA, the CDR3 is TGTGCCAGCAGCCACGGAGGGCTGGAGACTGAAGCTTTCTTT.

The chain couples TRBV28 to TRBJ1-2, with D perhaps matching TRBD1 (6 bases). Trimming cost V 1 base and J 4 bases, with 16 bases left between them. The CDR3 totals 16 residues. Germline V gene sequence: CDR1 MDHEN, CDR2 SYDVKM. CDR3 amino acids: CASSLSQAGGPYGYTF. For the CDR3, the DNA is TGTGCCAGCAGTTTATCCCAGGCGGGGGGCCCCTATGGCTACACCTTC.

V and J are TRBV4-3 and TRBJ2-7, with 10 bases that match TRBD2. This CDR3 has 16 residues. The germline V gene encodes CDR1 LGHNA and CDR2 YSLEER. Unmatched junction bases numbered 5, after V lost 0 bases and J lost 3 bases. CDR3 nucleotide sequence: TGCGCCAGCAGCCAAGAATGGACTAGCGGCTACTACGAGCAGTACTTC. It encodes CASSQEWTSGYYEQYF.

The V and J genes are TRBV28 and TRBJ2-1; D gene ambiguous. Trimming removed 4 bases at V and 6 bases at J, with 13 bases between. The length of the CDR3 is 14 residues. Germline V gene sequence: CDR1 MDHEN, CDR2 SYDVKM. CDR3: CASSWPGYSNEQFF. The CDR3 region has the DNA TGTGCCAGCAGTTGGCCCGGATACAGCAATGAGCAGTTCTTC.

This sequence joins TRBV7-9 and TRBJ2-7; 8 bases map to TRBD1. Trimming cost V 5 bases and J 4 bases; bases outside gene matches: 22. Germline V gives CDR1 SEHNR, CDR2 FQNEAQ (reference sequence). This CDR3 has 19 amino acids. CDR3 in DNA: TGTGCCAGCAGCCCGGACGCTGGACAGGGCAAGGAAAGGTGGTACGAGCAGTACTTC. Translating gives CASSPDAGQGKERWYEQYF.

The V gene is TRBV30, the J gene TRBJ2-1; D not resolved. V was shortened by 2 bases and J by 7 bases, with 12 bases between the two germline ends. Germline V CDR1 and CDR2: GTSNPN, SVGIG (reference sequence). CDR3 length: 13 amino acids. CDR3 sequence reads: CAWSPPSRNEQFF. The CDR3 nucleotides read TGTGCCTGGAGTCCCCCATCCAGGAATGAGCAGTTCTTC.